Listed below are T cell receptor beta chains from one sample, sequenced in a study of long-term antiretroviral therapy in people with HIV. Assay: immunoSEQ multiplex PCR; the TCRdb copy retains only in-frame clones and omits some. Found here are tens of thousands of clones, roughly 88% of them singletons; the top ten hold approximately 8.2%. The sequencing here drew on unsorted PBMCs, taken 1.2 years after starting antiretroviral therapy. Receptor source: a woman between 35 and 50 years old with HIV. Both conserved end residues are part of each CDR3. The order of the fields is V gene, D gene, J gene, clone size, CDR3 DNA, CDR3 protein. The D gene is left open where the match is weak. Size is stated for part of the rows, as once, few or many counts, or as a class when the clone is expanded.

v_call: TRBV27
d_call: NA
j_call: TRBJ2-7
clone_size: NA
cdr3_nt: TGTGCCAGCATCCCAGTGAGTGCGAGCGAGCAGTACTTC
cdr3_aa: CASIPVSASEQYF

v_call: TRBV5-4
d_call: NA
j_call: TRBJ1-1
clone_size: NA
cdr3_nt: TGTGCCAGCAGCTCCTTTAGGCGGGGGGCGGGAGGTAACACTGAAGCTTTCTTT
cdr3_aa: CASSSFRRGAGGNTEAFF

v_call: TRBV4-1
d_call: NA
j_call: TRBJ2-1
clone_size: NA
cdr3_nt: TGCGCCAGCAGCTACAACAATGAGCAGTTCTTC
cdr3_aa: CASSYNNEQFF

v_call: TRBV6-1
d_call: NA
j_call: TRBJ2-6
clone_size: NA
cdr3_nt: TGTGCCAGCAGTGTGTCTGTCTCTGGGGCCAACGTCCTGACTTTC
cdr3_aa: CASSVSVSGANVLTF

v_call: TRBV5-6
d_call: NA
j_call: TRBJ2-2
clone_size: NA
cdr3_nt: TGTGCCAGCAGCCCCCTCGGACAGCCCAGCACCGGGGAGCTGTTTTTT
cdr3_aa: CASSPLGQPSTGELFF

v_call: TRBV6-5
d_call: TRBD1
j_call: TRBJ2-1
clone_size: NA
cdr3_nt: TGTGCCAGCAGCCCCCGGGACAGCTCCAATGAGCAGTTCTTC
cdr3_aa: CASSPRDSSNEQFF

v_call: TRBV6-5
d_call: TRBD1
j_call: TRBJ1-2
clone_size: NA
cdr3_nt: TGTGCCAGCAGACGGTTAGGGGGCGATATGGGCTACACCTTC
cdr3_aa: CASRRLGGDMGYTF

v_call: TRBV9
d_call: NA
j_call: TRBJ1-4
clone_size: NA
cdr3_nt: TGTGCCAGCAGCGCTCGGCAGGGAGATGAAAAACTGTTTTTT
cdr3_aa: CASSARQGDEKLFF

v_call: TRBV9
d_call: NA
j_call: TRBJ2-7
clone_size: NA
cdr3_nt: TGTGCCAGCAGCGTAGCGGTGGGCTACTACGAGCAGTACTTC
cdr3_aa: CASSVAVGYYEQYF

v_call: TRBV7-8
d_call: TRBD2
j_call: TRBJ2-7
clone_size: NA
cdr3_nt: TGTGCCAGCAGCCCCCGGGAGGGCCGCTACGAGCAGTACTTC
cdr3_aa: CASSPREGRYEQYF

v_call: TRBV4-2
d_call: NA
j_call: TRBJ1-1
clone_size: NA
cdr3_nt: TGTGCCAGCAGCCAAGCTGTGGGACTTCTTCAGAACACTGAAGCTTTCTTT
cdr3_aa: CASSQAVGLLQNTEAFF

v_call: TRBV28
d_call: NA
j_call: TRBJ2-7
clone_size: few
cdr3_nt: TGTGCCAGCAGTTTCTCCGGGACAAGGGATTACGAGCAGTACTTC
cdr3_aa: CASSFSGTRDYEQYF

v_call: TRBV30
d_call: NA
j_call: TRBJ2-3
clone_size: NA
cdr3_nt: TGTGCCTGGAGTGTAGGGGGAATAGGGACAGATACGCAGTATTTT
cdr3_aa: CAWSVGGIGTDTQYF

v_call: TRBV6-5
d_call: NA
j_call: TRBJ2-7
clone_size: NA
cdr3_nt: TGTGCCAGCAGTTACTCGGGGGGACCGACCTACGAGCAGTACTTC
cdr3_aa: CASSYSGGPTYEQYF

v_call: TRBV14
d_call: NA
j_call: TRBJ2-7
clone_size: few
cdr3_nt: TGTGCCAGCAGCCAAGATCTAGCGTTAGAGGTCGAGCAGTACTTC
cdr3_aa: CASSQDLALEVEQYF

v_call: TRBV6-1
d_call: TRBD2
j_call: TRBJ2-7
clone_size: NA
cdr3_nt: TGTGCCAGCAGTGAAAAATGGGCTAGCGGGAGTATGAACGAGCAGTACTTC
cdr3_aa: CASSEKWASGSMNEQYF

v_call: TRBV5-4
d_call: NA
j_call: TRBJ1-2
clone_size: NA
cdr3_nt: TGTGCCAGCAGCTTGGGGGCCCAGGGAGGCTACACCTTC
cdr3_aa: CASSLGAQGGYTF

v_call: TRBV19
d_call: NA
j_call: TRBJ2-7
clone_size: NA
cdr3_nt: TGTGCCAGTAGTCTAAACTACGGTTCCTACGAGCAGTACTTC
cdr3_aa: CASSLNYGSYEQYF

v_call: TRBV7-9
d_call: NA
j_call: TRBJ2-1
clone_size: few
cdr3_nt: TGTGCCAGCAGCTTAGGTCATAGCTCCTACAATGAGCAGTTCTTC
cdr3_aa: CASSLGHSSYNEQFF

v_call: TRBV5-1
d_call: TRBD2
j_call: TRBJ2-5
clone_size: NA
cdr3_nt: TGCGCCAGCAGCCTGGGGGTGGCTAGCGGGAGCGGAGAAGAGACCCAGTACTTC
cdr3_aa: CASSLGVASGSGEETQYF

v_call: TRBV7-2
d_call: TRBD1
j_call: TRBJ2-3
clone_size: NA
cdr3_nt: TGTGCCAGCTCTGGACAGGGGGCAGATACGCAGTATTTT
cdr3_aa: CASSGQGADTQYF

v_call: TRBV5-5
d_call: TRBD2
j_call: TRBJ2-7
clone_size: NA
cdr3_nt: TGTGCCAGCAGCTCGATGACTAGCGTCCAAGGCTACGAGCAGTACTTC
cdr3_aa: CASSSMTSVQGYEQYF

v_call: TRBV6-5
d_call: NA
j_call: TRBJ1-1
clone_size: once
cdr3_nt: TGTGCCAGCAGTTACTCCTTTTCCGCCCCTGAAGCTTTCTTT
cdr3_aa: CASSYSFSAPEAFF

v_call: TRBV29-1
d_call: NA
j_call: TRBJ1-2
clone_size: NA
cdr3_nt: TGCAGCGTTGAACGGGGTACCGATGGCTACACCTTC
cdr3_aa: CSVERGTDGYTF